The 8 T cell receptor beta chains below come from one sample, sequenced in a study of cytomegalovirus exposure and HLA in healthy donors. The PCR used 60 Vbeta and 13 Jbeta primers. Sequenced by immunoSEQ multiplex PCR; TCRdb stores in-frame clones only, minus some. Of hundreds of thousands of clones listed, about 80% were seen once; the top ten hold 0.58%. The sample comprised PBMCs. These receptors all come from a woman in her 40s in good health and CMV-seronegative.

This clone was recorded once. This chain uses TRBV2 with TRBJ1-6; D perhaps matches TRBD1 (5 bases). Looked up from germline, CDR1 is SNHLY and CDR2 is FYNNEI. This CDR3 contains 14 residues. The ends were cut back, 6 bases at V and 13 bases at J, with 19 bases in the middle. CDR3: CASRGGGGRGPLHF. In DNA, the CDR3 is TGTGCCAGCAGGGGTGGGGGAGGAAGGGGCCCCCTCCACTTT.

This chain links TRBV2 with TRBJ2-7; 7 bases line up with TRBD1. The CDR3 loop spans 12 amino acids. The V segment lost 6 bases and the J segment 3 bases; nucleotides outside the gene matches: 2. Per the germline V gene, CDR1 is SNHLY and CDR2 is FYNNEI. The CDR3 here is CASSRGNYEQYF. CDR3 in DNA: TGTGCCAGCAGCAGGGGGAACTACGAGCAGTACTTC.

This sequence joins TRBV19 and TRBJ1-1; 7 positions match TRBD1. V lost 2 bases, J lost 0 bases, and 0 bases stayed unmatched. CDR3 length equals 14 residues. CDR1 LNHDA and CDR2 SQIVND come from the germline V gene (reference sequence). CDR3 sequence reads: CASSIQGVNTEAFF. CDR3 in DNA: TGTGCCAGTAGTATACAGGGGGTGAACACTGAAGCTTTCTTT. Complete variable domain (other parts from reference TRBV19 and TRBJ1-1): DGGITQSPKYLFRKEGQNVTLSCEQNLNHDAMYWYRQDPGQGLRLIYYSQIVNDFQKGDIAEGYSVSREKKESFPLTVTSAQKNPTAFYLCASSIQGVNTEAFFGQGTRLTVV.

This clone was seen a single time. V is TRBV6-1 and J is TRBJ2-7, with D possibly TRBD2 on 5 matching bases. From germline, CDR1 is MNHNS and CDR2 SASEGT. This CDR3 contains 12 residues. Trimming removed 8 bases from V and 1 base from J, with 9 bases in between. The CDR3 here is CASRGLSYEQYF. CDR3 DNA: TGTGCCAGCCGGGGTTTGTCCTACGAGCAGTACTTC.

The count of this clone is one. The chain carries TRBV5-1 and TRBJ1-1; D call uncertain. This CDR3 comprises 13 residues. V lost 0 bases, J lost 0 bases, and 3 bases lay in between. CDR1 is SGHRS and CDR2 is YFSETQ in the germline V gene. CDR3 coding DNA: TGCGCCAGCAGCTTGGCATTGAACACTGAAGCTTTCTTT. This encodes CASSLALNTEAFF.

With regard to this clone: One end of the junction varies from germline; a read error may be responsible. The V and J genes are TRBV7-9 and TRBJ2-7; possible D gene TRBD1, 5 bases. The CDR3 contains 13 residues. CDR1 and CDR2 (germline): SEHNR, FQNEAQ (reference sequence). The CDR3 nucleotides are TGTTCCAGCAGCTCCGACAGTTCCTACGAGCAGTACTTC. It translates to CSSSSDSSYEQYF.

The chain employs TRBV10-3 and TRBJ1-1; a weak D match, TRBD1 (6 bases). The CDR3 covers 15 residues. V gave up 3 bases and J gave up 3 bases, with 14 bases separating them. CDR1 is ENHRY, CDR2 SYGVKD, per germline. CDR3 sequence reads: CAISDVGDRYTEAFF. The CDR3, as DNA: TGTGCCATCAGTGATGTCGGTGACAGGTACACTGAAGCTTTCTTT.

V usage is TRBV19 and J usage is TRBJ1-3; D may be TRBD1 (5 bases). This CDR3 comprises 12 residues. Germline lookup yields CDR1 LNHDA and CDR2 SQIVND (reference sequence). Trimming removed 9 bases from V and 2 bases from J, with 8 bases in between. The CDR3 nucleotides read TGTGCCAGCCAGGGTCCTGGAAACACCATATATTTT. Translation: CASQGPGNTIYF.